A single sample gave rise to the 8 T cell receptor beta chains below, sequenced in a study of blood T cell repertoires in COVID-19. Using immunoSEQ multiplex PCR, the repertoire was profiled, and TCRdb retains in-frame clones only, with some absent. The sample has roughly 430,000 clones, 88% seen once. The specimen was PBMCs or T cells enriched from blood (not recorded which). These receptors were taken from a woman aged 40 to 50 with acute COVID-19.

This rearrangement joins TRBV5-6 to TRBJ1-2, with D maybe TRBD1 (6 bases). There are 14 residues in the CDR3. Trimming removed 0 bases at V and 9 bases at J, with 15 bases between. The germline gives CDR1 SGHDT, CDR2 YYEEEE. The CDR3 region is CASSLAGTRHRYTF. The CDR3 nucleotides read TGTGCCAGCAGCTTGGCCGGGACACGGCACCGCTACACCTTC. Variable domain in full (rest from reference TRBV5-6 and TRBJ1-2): DAGVTQSPTHLIKTRGQQVTLRCSPKSGHDTVSWYQQALGQGPQFIFQYYEEEERQRGNFPDRFSGHQFPNYSSELNVNALLLGDSALYLCASSLAGTRHRYTFGSGTRLTVV.

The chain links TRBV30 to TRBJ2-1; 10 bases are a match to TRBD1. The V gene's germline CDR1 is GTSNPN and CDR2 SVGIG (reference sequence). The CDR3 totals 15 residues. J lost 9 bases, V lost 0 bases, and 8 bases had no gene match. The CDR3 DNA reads TGTGCCTGGAGTGTTAGGACAGGGGGTTTTGCTGAGCAGTTCTTC. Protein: CAWSVRTGGFAEQFF.

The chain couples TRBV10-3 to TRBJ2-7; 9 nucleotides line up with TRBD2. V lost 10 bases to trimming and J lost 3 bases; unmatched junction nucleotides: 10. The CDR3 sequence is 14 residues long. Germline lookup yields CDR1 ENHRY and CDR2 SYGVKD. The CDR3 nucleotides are TGTGCCACCCGGACAGCGACTAGCGGCTACGAGCAGTACTTC. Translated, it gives CATRTATSGYEQYF.

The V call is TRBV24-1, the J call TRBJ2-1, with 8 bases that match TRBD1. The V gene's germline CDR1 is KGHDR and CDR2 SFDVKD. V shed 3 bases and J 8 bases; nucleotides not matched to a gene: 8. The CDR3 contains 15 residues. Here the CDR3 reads CATSDGQGALYEQFF. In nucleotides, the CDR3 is TGTGCCACCAGTGATGGACAGGGCGCGCTTTATGAGCAGTTCTTC.

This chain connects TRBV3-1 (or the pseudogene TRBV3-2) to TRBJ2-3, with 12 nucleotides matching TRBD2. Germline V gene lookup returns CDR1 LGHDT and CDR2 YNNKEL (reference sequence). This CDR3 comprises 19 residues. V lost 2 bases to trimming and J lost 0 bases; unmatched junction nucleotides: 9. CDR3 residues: CASSQLGTSGFTSTDTQYF. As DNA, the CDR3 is TGTGCCAGCAGCCAATTAGGGACTAGCGGGTTTACTAGCACAGATACGCAGTATTTT.

CDR3 residues: CASSLGGQRGYNEQFF. As DNA, the CDR3 is TGTGCCAGCAGCTTAGGGGGGCAGAGAGGGTACAATGAGCAGTTCTTC. The genes are TRBV7-9 and TRBJ2-1; D might be TRBD1 (6 bases). The CDR3 totals 16 residues. Germline CDR1 and CDR2: SEHNR and FQNEAQ (reference sequence). Trimming removed 1 base from V and 4 bases from J, with 14 bases in between.

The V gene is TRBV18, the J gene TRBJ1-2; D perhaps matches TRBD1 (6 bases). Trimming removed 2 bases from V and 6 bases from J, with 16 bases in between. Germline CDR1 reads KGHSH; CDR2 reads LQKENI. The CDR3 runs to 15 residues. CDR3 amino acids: CASSPAMDSADGYTF. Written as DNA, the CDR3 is TGTGCCAGCTCACCAGCTATGGACAGCGCCGATGGCTACACCTTC.

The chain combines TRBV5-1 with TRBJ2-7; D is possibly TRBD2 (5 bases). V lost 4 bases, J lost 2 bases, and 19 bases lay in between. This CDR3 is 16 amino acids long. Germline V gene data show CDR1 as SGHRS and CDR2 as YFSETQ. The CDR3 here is CASSPRPGGSPYEQYF. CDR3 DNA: TGCGCCAGCAGCCCCCGACCGGGCGGGTCCCCCTACGAGCAGTACTTC. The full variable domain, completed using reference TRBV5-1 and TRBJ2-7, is KAGVTQTPRYLIKTRGQQVTLSCSPISGHRSVSWYQQTPGQGLQFLFEYFSETQRNKGNFPGRFSGRQFSNSRSEMNVSTLELGDSALYLCASSPRPGGSPYEQYFGPGTRLTVT.